One sample yielded the 22 T cell receptor beta chains listed below, sequenced in a study of human T cells and chemical hapten exposure. Using its own MiXCR run on the RACE reads, TCRdb lists one record per CDR3 protein. The repertoire holds 300,000 to 450,000 distinct CDR3 sequences, with approximately 5.1% as singletons. Documented time point: pre-sensitization, week 0. Treatment specified: therapeutic diphenylcyclopropenone sensitization with weekly scalp DPC. This sample comprised whole blood, obtained in connection with sensitization to the hapten diphenylcyclopropenone (DPC). Source of these receptors: a woman in her 50s with alopecia areata. Some clones in this sample may be carry-over from other donors' samples.

There are many counts of this clonotype. The chain recombines TRBV3-1 with TRBJ2-1; TRBD2 aligns across 9 bases. Germline assignment: CDR1 LGHDT and CDR2 YNNKEL (reference sequence). The CDR3 totals 15 residues. V trimming: 0 bases; J trimming: 4 bases; junction bases outside the gene matches: 1. CDR3 sequence (DNA): TGTGCCAGCAGCCAAGATACTAGCGGGTACAATGAGCAGTTCTTC. Translating gives CASSQDTSGYNEQFF.

This clonotype appeared many times. This chain joins TRBV12-3 or TRBV12-4 and TRBJ2-3; 11 bases are shared with TRBD2. This CDR3 has 16 residues. V lost 2 bases to trimming and J lost 2 bases; unmatched junction nucleotides: 3. The CDR3 nucleotides read TGTGCCAGCAGTTTACCACTAGCGGGGGACACAGATACGCAGTATTTT. It yields the protein CASSLPLAGDTDTQYF.

The CDR3 reads CASSPQTGMGNQPQHF. Here the CDR3 DNA reads TGTGCCAGCAGCCCCCAGACAGGGATGGGCAATCAGCCCCAGCATTTT. This chain links TRBV7-2 with TRBJ1-5, with 7 nucleotides matching TRBD1. This CDR3 has 16 amino acids. CDR1 is SGHTA, CDR2 FQGNSA, per germline. V shed 5 bases and J 2 bases; nucleotides not matched to a gene: 9.

This clonotype showed up just a few times. The chain recombines TRBV20-1 with TRBJ2-2; 7 positions agree with TRBD1. Germline CDR1 DFQATT, CDR2 SNEGSKA (reference sequence). CDR3 size: 14 residues. V gave up 5 bases and J gave up 2 bases; unmatched junction bases: 5. CDR3 in amino acids: CSAFDRVNTGELFF. Here the CDR3 DNA reads TGCAGTGCTTTTGACAGGGTTAACACCGGGGAGCTGTTTTTT.

The J gene is TRBJ1-2, the V gene TRBV4-1; TRBD1 might be the D (5 bases). The CDR3 consists of 15 residues. In germline, CDR1 is MGHRA, CDR2 YSYEKL. V lost 4 bases and J 3 bases, leaving 15 bases between the germline ends. CDR3 in DNA: TGCGCCAGCAGCCCAGACAGTACCCTTTACTATGGCTACACCTTC. Its protein is CASSPDSTLYYGYTF.

This clonotype has at least ten counts. CDR3 amino acids: CASSQDRTGGTEAFF. As DNA, the CDR3 is TGCGCCAGCAGCCAAGATCGAACAGGGGGCACTGAAGCTTTCTTT. The rearrangement uses TRBV4-3 and TRBJ1-1, with TRBD1 matching over 8 bases. The CDR3 extends over 15 amino acids. The V segment lost 0 bases and the J segment 4 bases; nucleotides outside the gene matches: 4. Germline lookup yields CDR1 LGHNA and CDR2 YSLEER.

This clonotype appeared a few times. The rearrangement links TRBV6-5 to TRBJ2-5, with no clear D. This CDR3 contains 15 residues. The germline V and J ends were trimmed by 3 bases and 4 bases, with 15 bases remaining between them. Per germline, CDR1 MNHEY and CDR2 SVGAGI. The DNA for the CDR3 is TGTGCCAGCAGTTATAAGACGGCTAATGGAGAGACCCAGTACTTC. This sequence encodes CASSYKTANGETQYF.

This clonotype was observed a handful of times. This chain links TRBV28 with TRBJ1-5; TRBD1 might be the D (6 bases). The CDR3 extends over 13 amino acids. Looked up from germline, CDR1 is MDHEN and CDR2 is SYDVKM. V was trimmed by 6 bases and J by 4 bases, leaving 10 bases between them. The chain's CDR3 is CASRDQGNQPQHF. The CDR3 DNA reads TGTGCCAGCAGAGATCAGGGGAATCAGCCCCAGCATTTT.

This clonotype was observed a handful of times. The chain combines TRBV5-1 with TRBJ2-1, with 7 nucleotides matching TRBD1. The J segment lost 6 bases and the V segment lost 0 bases, leaving 6 bases of the junction unmatched. CDR3 size: 15 residues. Per the germline V gene, CDR1 is SGHRS and CDR2 is YFSETQ. The CDR3 coding sequence is TGCGCCAGCAGCTTGGTAGTGACAGGGTCCAATGAGCAGTTCTTC. Its translation is CASSLVVTGSNEQFF. The whole variable domain, remainder taken from reference TRBV5-1 and TRBJ2-1, is KAGVTQTPRYLIKTRGQQVTLSCSPISGHRSVSWYQQTPGQGLQFLFEYFSETQRNKGNFPGRFSGRQFSNSRSEMNVSTLELGDSALYLCASSLVVTGSNEQFFGPGTRLTVL.

This clonotype was detected many times. The chain employs TRBV6-5 and TRBJ2-7; D call uncertain. Trimming took off 5 bases at V and 9 bases at J, with 17 bases between the two ends. The CDR3 totals 13 residues. Germline V gene lookup returns CDR1 MNHEY and CDR2 SVGAGI. The CDR3 DNA is TGTGCCAGCAGTCCCGGAGCCCCGGCGAGGCAGTACTTC. This translates into CASSPGAPARQYF.

J is TRBJ1-1 and V is TRBV5-4, with 8 bases that match TRBD1. V was clipped by 5 bases and J by 1 base; unmatched bases: 10. Germline V gives CDR1 SGHNT, CDR2 YYREEE (reference sequence). The CDR3 contains 16 residues. In DNA form, the CDR3 reads TGTGCCAGCAGACGAGGACAGGGAGGCTCGAACACTGAAGCTTTCTTT. It specifies CASRRGQGGSNTEAFF.

The sample holds a few counts of this clonotype. The V and J genes are TRBV6-5 and TRBJ2-7; D uncertain. Germline V CDR1 and CDR2: MNHEY, SVGAGI. This CDR3 has 14 amino acids. Trimming removed 2 bases at V and 5 bases at J, with 13 bases between. The CDR3 sequence: CASSYTDTGHEQYF. In nucleotides, the CDR3 is TGTGCCAGCAGTTACACCGATACGGGCCACGAGCAGTACTTC.

A few counts support this clonotype. The rearrangement joins TRBV20-1 to TRBJ2-2, with 11 bases that match TRBD1. The germline gives CDR1 DFQATT, CDR2 SNEGSKA (reference sequence). J gave up 4 bases and V 0 bases, and 4 bases lay outside the gene matches. This CDR3 is built from 16 residues. The DNA for the CDR3 is TGCAGTGCTAGAGATCCGGGACAGGGGGGCACCGGGGAGCTGTTTTTT. It encodes CSARDPGQGGTGELFF.

This chain joins TRBV28 and TRBJ1-6; D possibly corresponds to TRBD1 (5 bases). The CDR3 is 14 residues long. V lost 5 bases to trimming and J lost 8 bases, with 13 bases between them. The germline V gene has CDR1 MDHEN and CDR2 SYDVKM. CDR3 protein: CASSLRTWDSPLHF. The CDR3 DNA is TGTGCCAGCAGTCTCCGGACATGGGATTCACCCCTCCACTTT.

V is TRBV12-3 or TRBV12-4 and J is TRBJ1-2, with no clear D. V lost 5 bases and J lost 4, with 14 bases in between. This CDR3 has 14 residues. The CDR3 coding sequence is TGTGCCAGCAGTCCTAACCTCTTAGGCTATGGCTACACCTTC. It codes for CASSPNLLGYGYTF.

The CDR3 DNA reads TGTGCCAGCAGTGACGGGGGGGCTGGAACCGGGGAGCTGTTTTTT. This gives the protein CASSDGGAGTGELFF. The J gene is TRBJ2-2, the V gene TRBV6-4, with D perhaps TRBD2 (7 bases). CDR3 length: 15 residues. CDR1 and CDR2 from the germline V gene are MRHNA and SNTAGT. V was trimmed by 2 bases and J by 5 bases, leaving 12 bases between them.

The chain uses TRBV10-2 and TRBJ1-6, with TRBD1 matching 9 bases. Germline V gene data show CDR1 as WSHSY and CDR2 as SAAADI. Losses at the gene ends were 1 base for V and 9 bases for J; bases not matched to a gene: 13. CDR3 size: 18 residues. CDR3 nucleotides: TGCGCCAGCAGTGAGTTCGCCTCCGGGACAGGGTCGAGTTCACCCCTCCACTTT. Amino acid sequence: CASSEFASGTGSSSPLHF.

In its sample, this clonotype was seen many times. The chain combines TRBV6-5 with TRBJ2-2, with D perhaps TRBD2 (5 bases). Trimming took 2 bases from V and 7 from J, leaving 5 bases between them. CDR1 is MNHEY, CDR2 SVGAGI, per germline. CDR3 length: 12 amino acids. The CDR3, as DNA: TGTGCCAGCAGTTACGGGAGCGGGGAGCTGTTTTTT. This gives the protein CASSYGSGELFF.

Ten or more counts support this clonotype. The chain recombines TRBV12-3 or TRBV12-4 with TRBJ1-2; D not resolved. This CDR3 has 14 residues. Trimming cost V 0 bases and J 4 bases, with 9 bases left between them. As DNA, the CDR3 is TGTGCCAGCAGTTTAGCGGAGGGTATCTATGGCTACACCTTC. Protein: CASSLAEGIYGYTF.

The chain has TRBV12-5 and TRBJ2-5; maybe TRBD1 (6 bases). The V end lost 7 bases, the J end lost 1 base, and 22 bases lay between the germline ends. This CDR3 has 17 residues. Germline V gene lookup returns CDR1 LGHNT and CDR2 FRNRAP. The CDR3 reads CASALKPRNRVQETQYF. The CDR3 DNA is TGTGCTAGTGCCTTGAAACCCCGGAACAGGGTCCAAGAGACCCAGTACTTC.

This clonotype was seen only a few times. The CDR3 region is CATTRTGVTEAFF. The CDR3, as DNA: TGTGCCACCACCCGGACAGGGGTCACTGAAGCTTTCTTT. The V and J genes are TRBV15 and TRBJ1-1; 9 bases map to TRBD1. The junction had 4 bases not matched to a gene; V was cut back by 7 bases and J by 4 bases. Germline V gene sequence: CDR1 LNHNV, CDR2 YYDKDF (reference sequence). The CDR3 contains 13 residues.

This clonotype was counted ten times or more. The J gene is TRBJ2-7, the V gene TRBV28, with 15 bases that match TRBD2. Germline lookup yields CDR1 MDHEN and CDR2 SYDVKM. This CDR3 spans 12 amino acids. V lost 8 bases and J lost 11; bases outside the gene matches: 4. DNA of the CDR3: TGTGCCAGCGGACTAGCGGGAGGGCCTGAGTACTTC. Translation gives CASGLAGGPEYF.